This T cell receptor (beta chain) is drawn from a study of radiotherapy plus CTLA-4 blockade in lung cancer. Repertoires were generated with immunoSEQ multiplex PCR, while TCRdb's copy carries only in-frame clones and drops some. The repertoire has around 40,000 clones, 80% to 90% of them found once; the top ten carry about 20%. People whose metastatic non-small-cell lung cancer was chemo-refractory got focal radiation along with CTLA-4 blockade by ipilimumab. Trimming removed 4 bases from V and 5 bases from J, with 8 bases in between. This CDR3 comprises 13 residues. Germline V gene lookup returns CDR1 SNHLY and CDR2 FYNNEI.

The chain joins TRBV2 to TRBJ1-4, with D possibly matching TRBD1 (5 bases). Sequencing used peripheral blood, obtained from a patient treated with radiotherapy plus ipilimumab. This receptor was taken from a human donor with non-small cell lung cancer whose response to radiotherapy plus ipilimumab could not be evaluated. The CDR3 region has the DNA TGTGCCAGCAGTGGTACAGGAAATGAAAAACTGTTTTTT. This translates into CASSGTGNEKLFF.